This T cell receptor beta chain stems from a study of cytomegalovirus exposure and HLA in healthy donors. Study-level results: Being productive about 90% or about 30% of the time was typical of most TCR beta V segments in an earlier analysis. Among the most significant clusters, several appeared linked to common viral pathogens in a later analysis.

Worth noting for this clone: Its specificity is not known.

The CDR3 is made up of 13 amino acids. Deletions cut 6 bases from V and 5 bases from J, with 10 bases between. Germline CDR1 reads MDHEN; CDR2 reads SYDVKM. The PCR ran on 60 Vbeta and 13 Jbeta primers. Measured with immunoSEQ multiplex PCR; TCRdb has only the in-frame clones, and not every one. Of about 120,000 clones listed, about 10% are singletons. What was sequenced was PBMCs. The chain recombines TRBV28 with TRBJ1-4; no reliable D call. The TCR originated in a woman under 30 in good health and CMV-seropositive. CDR3 amino acids: CASREDLNEKLFF. The CDR3 region has the DNA TGTGCCAGCAGGGAGGACCTAAATGAAAAACTGTTTTTT.